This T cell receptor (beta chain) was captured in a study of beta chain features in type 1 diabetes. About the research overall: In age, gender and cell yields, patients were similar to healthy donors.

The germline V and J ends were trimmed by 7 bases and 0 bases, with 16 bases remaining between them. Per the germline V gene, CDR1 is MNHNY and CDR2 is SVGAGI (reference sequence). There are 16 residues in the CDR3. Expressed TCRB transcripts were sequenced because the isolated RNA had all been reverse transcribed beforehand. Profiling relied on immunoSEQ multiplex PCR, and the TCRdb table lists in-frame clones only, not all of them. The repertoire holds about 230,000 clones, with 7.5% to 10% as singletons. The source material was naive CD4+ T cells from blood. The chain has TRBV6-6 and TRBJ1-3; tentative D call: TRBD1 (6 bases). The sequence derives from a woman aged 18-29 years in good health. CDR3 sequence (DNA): TGTGCCAGCATCAACGGGGGGCCAGGCTCTGGAAACACCATATATTTT. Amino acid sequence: CASINGGPGSGNTIYF.